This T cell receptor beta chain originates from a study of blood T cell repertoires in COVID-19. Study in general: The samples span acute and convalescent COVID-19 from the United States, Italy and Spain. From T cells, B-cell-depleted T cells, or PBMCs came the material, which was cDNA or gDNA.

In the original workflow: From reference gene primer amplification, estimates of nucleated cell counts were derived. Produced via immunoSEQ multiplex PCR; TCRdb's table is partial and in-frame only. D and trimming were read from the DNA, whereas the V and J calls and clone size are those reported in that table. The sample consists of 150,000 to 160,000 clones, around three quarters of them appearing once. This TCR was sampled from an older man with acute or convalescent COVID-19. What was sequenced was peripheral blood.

This CDR3 is CASSQDQVSEQYF. The CDR3 DNA reads as TGTGCCAGCAGCCAAGACCAGGTCTCCGAGCAGTACTTC. The gene calls are TRBV2 and TRBJ2-7, with D hard to call. Germline assignment: CDR1 SNHLY and CDR2 FYNNEI. This CDR3 region has 13 residues. Trimming removed 6 bases from V and 6 bases from J, with 15 bases in between.